This note documents a single T cell receptor (beta chain) sequence. V lost 3 bases and J 6 bases, leaving 11 bases between the germline ends. Per germline, CDR1 SGHTA and CDR2 FQGTGA. The CDR3 contains 13 residues. Method: immunoSEQ multiplex PCR; TCRdb's copy keeps in-frame clones and lacks some. The sample includes about 88,000 clones, roughly nine tenths of them seen just once. The data derive from a study of blood T cell repertoires in COVID-19. V usage is TRBV7-3 and J usage is TRBJ1-2, with a possible D match to TRBD1 (6 bases). Sequenced material: peripheral blood. The receptor was derived from a male donor with acute or convalescent COVID-19. Here the CDR3 DNA reads TGTGCCAGCAGCTTCAGGGGACACGATGGCTACACCTTC. Translated: CASSFRGHDGYTF.